This T cell receptor beta chain is drawn from a study of CD8+ T cells in alopecia areata. In the study overall: Transfer of skin from approximately 6-12-month-old C3H/HeJ graft donors with spontaneous alopecia was made to roughly 6-11-week-old female C3H/HeJ mice.

Notes on the study in general: Higher clonality than in normal scalp was seen in lesional scalp, especially alopecia totalis/universalis. Among patients, TCR sharing was less clear than in mice, a difference possibly due in part to HLA diversity in the patient population. Scalp data also include sequences from resident alphabeta T cells of normal skin.

Regarding this clone: Its antigen is unidentified. Gene names are mouse gene names. With the read ending 4 residues before the CDR3 end, the germline J gene is used to fill in that end.

V shed 3 bases and J 4 bases; nucleotides not matched to a gene: 9. The germline gives CDR1 NNHDY, CDR2 SYVADS. The CDR3 has 15 residues. After isolation, RNA underwent reverse transcription to generate cDNA as the sequencing template. TCRdb keeps only in-frame clones here, not all; method: immunoSEQ multiplex PCR. There are roughly 110,000 clones in the sample, none observed a single time. The specimen sequenced was lesional skin. The chain is built from TRBV13-3 and TRBJ1-1, with 7 nucleotides matching TRBD1. This receptor was taken from a C3H/HeJ mouse with alopecia areata. The MHC haplotype of this mouse line is H2-k. Incomplete CDR3 DNA: TGTGCCAGCAGTGCGACAGGGAGGGTGTCCACA. Translating gives CASSATGRVST. The whole CDR3 sequence is CASSATGRVSTEVFF.